This TCR beta chain comes out of a study of cytomegalovirus exposure and HLA in healthy donors. Study outcomes and limitations: Researchers reportedly found TCR beta sequences accurately predicted most subjects' HLA-A and HLA-B alleles. With further analysis later on, most CMV-associated TCR beta chains appeared HLA-restricted.

The study sampled nominally healthy donors, though unrecorded immune exposures were likely. Trimming took 4 bases from V and 0 from J; bases not matched to a gene: 14. The CDR3 sequence is 18 residues long. The V gene's germline CDR1 is SGHRS and CDR2 YFSETQ. Remarks on this clone: What it binds is unknown.

The PCR was carried out with 60 Vbeta primers and 13 Jbeta primers. Produced via immunoSEQ multiplex PCR; TCRdb's table is partial and in-frame only. The sample lists approximately 85,000 clones, about 80% occurring once. V gene TRBV5-1 combines with J gene TRBJ2-7, with TRBD1 matching over 9 bases. What was sequenced was PBMCs. This TCR was recovered from a woman in her 50s in good health and CMV-seropositive. CDR3 sequence reads: CASSLTFTGGSSSYEQYF. In DNA, the CDR3 is TGCGCCAGCAGCCTCACATTCACAGGGGGCTCTAGCTCCTACGAGCAGTACTTC. Variable domain in full (rest from reference TRBV5-1 and TRBJ2-7): KAGVTQTPRYLIKTRGQQVTLSCSPISGHRSVSWYQQTPGQGLQFLFEYFSETQRNKGNFPGRFSGRQFSNSRSEMNVSTLELGDSALYLCASSLTFTGGSSSYEQYFGPGTRLTVT.